This T cell receptor beta chain was found in a study of blood T cell repertoires in COVID-19. Participant reports of clinical history set cohort assignment. Contact with a PCR-confirmed or clinician-diagnosed COVID-19 case occurred within 2 weeks of entry. V shed 4 bases, J shed 4 bases, and the junction held 2 bases outside the gene matches. Germline V gene sequence: CDR1 LGHNA, CDR2 YSLEER. The CDR3 loop spans 13 amino acids. Clones were read by immunoSEQ multiplex PCR, and TCRdb kept only the in-frame ones, dropping some. The repertoire holds about 320,000 clones, with around nine tenths as singletons.

Specimen: PBMCs or T cells enriched from blood (not recorded which). This chain links TRBV4-3 with TRBJ2-5, with TRBD1 matching 8 bases. This sequence was found in a woman aged 25 to 39 who had been exposed to COVID-19. The CDR3: CASSRQGAETQYF. The CDR3, as DNA: TGCGCCAGCAGCCGTCAGGGGGCAGAGACCCAGTACTTC.